Each of the 3 T cell receptor beta chains below was sequenced from the same sample in a study of blood T cell repertoires in COVID-19. Some clones are missing from TCRdb's copy, which holds only in-frame ones; the method was immunoSEQ multiplex PCR. The sample holds almost 350,000 clones, roughly 90% seen once. Material: PBMCs or T cells enriched from blood (not recorded which). The receptors were sampled from a woman aged 25 to 39 who had been exposed to COVID-19.

This chain uses TRBV7-8 with TRBJ2-5; TRBD1 agrees at 11 bases. Germline CDR1 is SGHVS and CDR2 is FQNEAQ. J was trimmed by 7 bases and V by 6 bases; bases with no gene match: 16. The CDR3 covers 17 residues. The CDR3 DNA sequence: TGTGCCAGCAGGGATTGGACAGGGGGCTCGCGTTTTGGGACCCAGTACTTC. This gives the protein CASRDWTGGSRFGTQYF.

This rearrangement joins TRBV7-3 to TRBJ2-1; possible D gene TRBD1, 6 bases. V was pared by 2 bases and J by 9 bases, with 14 bases between. This CDR3 has 14 amino acids. Germline CDR1 is SGHTA and CDR2 is FQGTGA. Written as DNA, the CDR3 is TGTGCCAGCAGCTTAGTCACAGGGTCGGTTGAGCAGTTCTTC. Encoded protein: CASSLVTGSVEQFF.

The V gene is TRBV5-6, the J gene TRBJ1-6; TRBD1 might be the D (6 bases). V was pared by 0 bases and J by 5 bases, with 15 bases between. The CDR3 is made up of 17 amino acids. Germline lookup yields CDR1 SGHDT and CDR2 YYEEEE. The DNA for the CDR3 is TGTGCCAGCAGCTTGGGGCGTTTTGGGGGCGATAATTCACCCCTCCACTTT. Translated: CASSLGRFGGDNSPLHF.